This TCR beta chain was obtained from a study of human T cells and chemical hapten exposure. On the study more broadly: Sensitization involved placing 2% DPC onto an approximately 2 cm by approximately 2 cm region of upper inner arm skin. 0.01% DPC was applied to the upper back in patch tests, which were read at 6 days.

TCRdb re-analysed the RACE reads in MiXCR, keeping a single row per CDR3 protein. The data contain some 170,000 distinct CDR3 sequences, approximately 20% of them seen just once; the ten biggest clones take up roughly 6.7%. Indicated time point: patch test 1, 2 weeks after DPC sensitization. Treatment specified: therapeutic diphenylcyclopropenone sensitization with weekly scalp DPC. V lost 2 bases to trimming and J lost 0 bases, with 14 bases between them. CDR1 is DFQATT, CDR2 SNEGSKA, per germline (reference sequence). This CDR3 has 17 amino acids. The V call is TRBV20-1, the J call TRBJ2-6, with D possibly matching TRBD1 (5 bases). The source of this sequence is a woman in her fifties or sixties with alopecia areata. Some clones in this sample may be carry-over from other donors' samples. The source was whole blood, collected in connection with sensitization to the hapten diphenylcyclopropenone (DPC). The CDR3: CSARTPLTGSGANVLTF. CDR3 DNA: TGCAGTGCTAGAACCCCCCTTACAGGCTCTGGGGCCAACGTCCTGACTTTC.